This entry concerns a single T cell receptor (beta chain). Antigen specificity is unknown. This sample stems from a study of radiation and T cells in renal cell carcinoma. Whole-study findings and limits: From baseline, blood top tumor clonotypes peaked at 2 weeks post-radiation.

V was clipped by 4 bases and J by 5 bases; unmatched bases: 14. There are 16 residues in the CDR3. Germline V gene lookup returns CDR1 SGHRS and CDR2 YFSETQ. Time point denoted: blood 2 weeks post-SBRT. Treatment of the sample: 15 Gy SBRT to primary tumor, nephrectomy 4 weeks later. Data came from immunoSEQ multiplex PCR; TCRdb stores just in-frame clones and leaves some out. The sample comprises 100,000 to 150,000 clones, approximately 90% of which are singletons, and 4.5% to 7.5% rests with the top ten. The receptor was isolated from a woman between 70 and 85 years old with renal cell carcinoma. The chain uses TRBV5-1 and TRBJ1-1, with 7 bases matching TRBD1. Specimen: blood, collected from a patient whose treatment included radiotherapy and nephrectomy. This CDR3 is CASSQSARAGGTEAFF. CDR3 coding DNA: TGCGCCAGCAGCCAATCTGCCAGGGCAGGGGGGACTGAAGCTTTCTTT.